This T cell receptor beta chain comes out of a study of Ad26.COV2.S vaccination and SARS-CoV-2 variants. Study at large: Participants got Ad26.COV2.S intramuscularly, once or twice 56 days apart.

This clone has a single count. What it binds is not known. Regarding the study as a whole: From the TCR breadth and depth analyses, total T cell responses may have been underestimated.

The CDR3 runs 18 residues. V was clipped by 5 bases and J by 1 base; unmatched bases: 9. Looked up from germline, CDR1 is LNHDA and CDR2 is SQIVND (reference sequence). Only in-frame clones appear in the TCRdb table, and some are missing; sequencing was by immunoSEQ multiplex PCR. This table has approximately 300,000 clones, about 82% appearing once. Noted treatment: some 19 received Ad26.COV2.S at low or high dose, single or two shots; about 5 received placebo; per-sample allocation not given. At day 63 after the first vaccine or placebo injection, samples were drawn. Wuhan-strain spike was delivered by a replication-incompetent Ad26 vector.

The V and J genes are TRBV19 and TRBJ2-6; 9 bases line up with TRBD1. This specimen consisted of peripheral blood, obtained in a trial of Ad26.COV2.S vaccine versus placebo. The TCR sequence derives from a person between 18 and 65 years old who received the Ad26.COV2.S COVID-19 vaccine or a placebo. Written as DNA, the CDR3 is TGTGCCAGTAGTTCGAAAACAGGGGGCCTTTCTGGGGCCAACGTCCTGACTTTC. Translation gives CASSSKTGGLSGANVLTF. The entire variable domain, with the rest obtained from reference TRBV19 and TRBJ2-6, is as follows: DGGITQSPKYLFRKEGQNVTLSCEQNLNHDAMYWYRQDPGQGLRLIYYSQIVNDFQKGDIAEGYSVSREKKESFPLTVTSAQKNPTAFYLCASSSKTGGLSGANVLTFGAGSRLTVL.